This T cell receptor (beta chain) emerged from a study of control samples from healthy donors and cancer patients (dated by TCRdb to the early 2020s). The germline V gene provides CDR1 SNHLY and CDR2 FYNNEI. Trimmed from V: 8 bases; trimmed from J: 2 bases; junction bases lacking a gene match: 5. Spanning cysteine to phenylalanine, the CDR3 consists of 14 amino acids. Only the CDR3 region is kept as DNA, spanning 42 bases read in frame from base 1. As regards this clone: Its recognized antigen is unknown. No quality values exist for individual bases; no much larger clone is one base distant.

Libraries were built with the immunoSEQ multiplex PCR assay. TCRdb provides this immuneACCESS table in a form limited to in-frame rearrangements. Some clones are lacking; in checked studies, under half of them reflect an unresolved V gene, and why the rest are absent is not known. Counted in this sample were fewer than 80,000 clones; around 89% of them appeared once. The ten largest clones represent roughly 5.6% of the sample. Here the chain combines TRBV2 and TRBJ1-3, and 8 junctional nucleotides match TRBD1. Sequenced: PBMCs. This sequence originates from a man aged 55 to 70 with colorectal cancer. The CDR3 in this case is CASQGAKTGNTIYF. The base sequence is TGTGCCAGCCAGGGGGCTAAGACTGGAAACACCATATATTTT.